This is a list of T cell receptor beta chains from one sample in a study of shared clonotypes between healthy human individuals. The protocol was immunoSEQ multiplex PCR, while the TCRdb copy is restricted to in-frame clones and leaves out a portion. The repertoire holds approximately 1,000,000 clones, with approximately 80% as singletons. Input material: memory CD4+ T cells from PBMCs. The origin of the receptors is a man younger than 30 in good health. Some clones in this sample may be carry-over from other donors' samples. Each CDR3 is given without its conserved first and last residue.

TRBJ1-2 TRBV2 ASISGPFFGGGYT
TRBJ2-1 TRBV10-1 ARDSYNEQF
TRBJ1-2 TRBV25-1 ASSVTGQGSYGYT
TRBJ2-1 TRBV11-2 ASSSRQVGNEQF
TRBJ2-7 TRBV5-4 ASSTGTRAGEQY
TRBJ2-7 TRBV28 ASSLMGRGYEQY
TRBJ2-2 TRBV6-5 ASSYTGLYTGELF
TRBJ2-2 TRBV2 ASSERARNTGELF
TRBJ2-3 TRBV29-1 SVARPHSATQY
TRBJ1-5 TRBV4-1 ASSQDPGRSNQPQH
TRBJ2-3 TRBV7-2 ASSRISSGRAADTQY
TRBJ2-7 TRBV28 ASSAPGAQGAYEQY
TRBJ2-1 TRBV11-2 ASSWGDGYNEQF
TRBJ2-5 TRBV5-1 ASSLEGPETQY
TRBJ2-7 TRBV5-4 ASSSGREFNYEQY
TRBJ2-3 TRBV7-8 ASSPIQIRFSLDTQY
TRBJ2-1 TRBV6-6 ASKTGQYNEQF
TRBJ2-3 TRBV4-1 ASSLRLAEGTDTQY
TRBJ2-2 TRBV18 ASSAAGVTNTGELF
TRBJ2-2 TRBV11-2 ASSSRSAGGFNTGELF
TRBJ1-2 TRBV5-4 ASSLGDRGLRGYT
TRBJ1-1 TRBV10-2 ASTKQDLTEAF
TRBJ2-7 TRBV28 ASSSGGTGPQVHYEQY
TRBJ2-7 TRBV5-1 ASSRGVPGGEEQY
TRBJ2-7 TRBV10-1 ASRTQGKVSYEQY
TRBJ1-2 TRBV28 ASSLLGGYT
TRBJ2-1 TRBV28 ASSAPGGTVEQF
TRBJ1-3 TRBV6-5 ASRPHSGNTIY
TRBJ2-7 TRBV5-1 ASSPDGYEQY
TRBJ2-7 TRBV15 ATSRGAAGGFNCEQY
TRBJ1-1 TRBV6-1 ASSESGQGARITEAF
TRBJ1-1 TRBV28 ASSLLLGGGNTEAF
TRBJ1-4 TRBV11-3 ASSLDDDPLF
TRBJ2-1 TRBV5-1 ASSSGTGYNEQF
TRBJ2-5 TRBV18 ASSTRRRETQY
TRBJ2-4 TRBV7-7 ASSLLPHRLDIQY
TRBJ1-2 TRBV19 ASSMRGLAYGYT
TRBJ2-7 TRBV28 ASQVMGRGNEQY
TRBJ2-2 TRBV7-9 ASSFLRGRTGELF
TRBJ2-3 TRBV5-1 ASSPMSPHTDTQY
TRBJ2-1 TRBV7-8 ASSTNPAYNEQF
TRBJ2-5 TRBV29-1 SVVSVYQETQY
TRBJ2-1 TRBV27 ASKRTTYNEQF
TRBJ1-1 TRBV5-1 ASSASTGPTEAF